This T cell receptor (beta chain) was captured by sequencing in a study of blood T cell repertoires in COVID-19. Study context: Samples taken during acute and convalescent COVID-19 were collected in the United States, Italy and Spain.

Those who participated ranged in age from about 18 to 89 years and resided in about two dozen US areas. Self-reported history from a screening survey and questionnaire set each donor's cohort. How the authors handled the data: Amplifying reference gene primers gave estimates of nucleated cell counts. This table comes from immunoSEQ multiplex PCR, and its TCRdb copy is limited to in-frame clones, with some not included. That table is the source of V, J and clone size, and D and trimming were worked out from the DNA. The sample lists about 170,000 clones; about 80% were seen once. Germline V gives CDR1 SGHTA, CDR2 FQGNSA. CDR3 length: 15 residues. V shed 5 bases and J 6 bases; nucleotides not matched to a gene: 9.

This TCR derives from a woman aged 70-85 years in a cohort exposed to, infected with or recovered from COVID-19 (not recorded which). The chain is built from TRBV7-2 and TRBJ2-1; 8 positions agree with TRBD1. Sequenced input: PBMCs or T cells enriched from blood (not recorded which). The CDR3 sequence: CASSLRQGMGNEQFF. Written as DNA, the CDR3 is TGTGCCAGCAGCCTAAGACAGGGGATGGGCAATGAGCAGTTCTTC.